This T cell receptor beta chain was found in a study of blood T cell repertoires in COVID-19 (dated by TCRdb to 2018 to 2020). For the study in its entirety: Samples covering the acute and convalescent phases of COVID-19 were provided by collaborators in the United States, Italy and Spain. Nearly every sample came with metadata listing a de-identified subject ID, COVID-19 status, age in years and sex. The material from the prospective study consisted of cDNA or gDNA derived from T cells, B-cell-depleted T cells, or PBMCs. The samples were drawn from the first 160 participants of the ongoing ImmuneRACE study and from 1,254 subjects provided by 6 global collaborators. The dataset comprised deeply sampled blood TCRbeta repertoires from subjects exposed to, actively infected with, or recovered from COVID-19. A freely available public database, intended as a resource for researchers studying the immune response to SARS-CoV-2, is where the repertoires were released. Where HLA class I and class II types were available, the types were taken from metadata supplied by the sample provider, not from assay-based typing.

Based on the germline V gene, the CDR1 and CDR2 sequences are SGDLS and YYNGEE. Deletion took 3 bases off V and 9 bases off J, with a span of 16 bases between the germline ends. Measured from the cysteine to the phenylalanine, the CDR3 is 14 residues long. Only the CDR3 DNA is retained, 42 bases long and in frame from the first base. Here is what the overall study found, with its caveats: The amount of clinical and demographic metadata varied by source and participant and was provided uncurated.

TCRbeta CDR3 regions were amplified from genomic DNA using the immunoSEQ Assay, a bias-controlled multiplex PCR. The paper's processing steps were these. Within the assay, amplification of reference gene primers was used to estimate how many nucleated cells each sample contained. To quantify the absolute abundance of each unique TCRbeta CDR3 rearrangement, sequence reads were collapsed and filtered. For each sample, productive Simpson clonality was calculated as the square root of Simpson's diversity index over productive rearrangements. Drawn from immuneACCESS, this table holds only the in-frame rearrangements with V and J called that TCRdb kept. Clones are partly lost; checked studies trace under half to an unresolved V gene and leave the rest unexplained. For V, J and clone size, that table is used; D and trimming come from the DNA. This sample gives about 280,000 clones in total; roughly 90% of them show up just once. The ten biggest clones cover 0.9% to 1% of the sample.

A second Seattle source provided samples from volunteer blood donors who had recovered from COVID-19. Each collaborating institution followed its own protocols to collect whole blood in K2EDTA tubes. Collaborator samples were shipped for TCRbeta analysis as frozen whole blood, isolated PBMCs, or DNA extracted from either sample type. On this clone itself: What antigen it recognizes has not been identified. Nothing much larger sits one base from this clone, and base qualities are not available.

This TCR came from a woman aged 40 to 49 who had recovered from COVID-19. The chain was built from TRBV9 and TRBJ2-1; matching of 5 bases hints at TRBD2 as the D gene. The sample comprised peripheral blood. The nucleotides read TGTGCCAGCAGCGCCGGGATCTCAGGAGGTGAGCAGTTCTTC. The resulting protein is CASSAGISGGEQFF.